This T cell receptor (beta chain) came from a study of cytomegalovirus exposure and HLA in healthy donors. Assay used: immunoSEQ multiplex PCR; TCRdb lists only in-frame clones, some missing. The sample holds a few hundred thousand clones, approximately 86% seen once. The CDR3 loop spans 15 amino acids. In germline, CDR1 is SNHLY, CDR2 FYNNEI. Deletions cut 6 bases from V and 2 bases from J, with 14 bases between. This sequence originates from a woman under 30 in good health and CMV-seronegative. The specimen was PBMCs. The J gene is TRBJ1-5, the V gene TRBV2, with D maybe TRBD1 (6 bases). This chain's CDR3 is CASSVRTVGNQPQHF. In nucleotides, the CDR3 is TGTGCCAGCAGCGTTAGGACAGTGGGCAATCAGCCCCAGCATTTT.